Below are 13 T cell receptor beta chains sequenced from a single sample in a study of PD-L1 blockade in urothelial cancer. Profiled with immunoSEQ multiplex PCR; TCRdb holds only in-frame clones, not every one. The profile covers about 50,000 clones, with about four fifths appearing a single time and around 9.1% taken by the ten largest. Regarding time point: peripheral blood 6 weeks after treatment start. The sample consisted of PBMCs, taken around atezolizumab (anti-PD-L1) treatment. The receptors originated from a man in his 70s with urothelial cancer.

V and J are TRBV19 and TRBJ2-5, with TRBD2 identical over 7 bases. J was trimmed by 2 bases and V by 5 bases; bases with no gene match: 5. This CDR3 contains 14 residues. Germline V CDR1 and CDR2: LNHDA, SQIVND (reference sequence). The CDR3 protein is CASSALAVQETQYF. The CDR3 nucleotides are TGTGCCAGTAGTGCCCTAGCGGTACAAGAGACCCAGTACTTC.

The chain is built from TRBV7-9 and TRBJ2-7; 8 positions agree with TRBD1. Losses at the gene ends were 6 bases for V and 4 bases for J; bases not matched to a gene: 8. The CDR3 extends over 14 amino acids. Germline V CDR1 and CDR2: SEHNR, FQNEAQ (reference sequence). This CDR3 reads CASRETGTGYEQYF. CDR3 nucleotide sequence: TGTGCCAGCAGAGAAACCGGGACAGGATACGAGCAGTACTTC. The variable domain in full, with the rest retrieved from reference TRBV7-9 and TRBJ2-7, is DTGVSQNPRHKITKRGQNVTFRCDPISEHNRLYWYRQTLGQGPEFLTYFQNEAQLEKSRLLSDRFSAERPKGSFSTLEIQRTEQGDSAMYLCASRETGTGYEQYFGPGTRLTVT.

CDR3 bases: TGTGCCAGCAGCTTCGGCGGGACCTACGAGCAGTACTTC. As protein: CASSFGGTYEQYF. The genes are TRBV11-2 and TRBJ2-7; possible D gene TRBD2, 6 bases. Germline V gives CDR1 SGHAT, CDR2 FQNNGV. With 3 bases removed from V and 2 bases from J, the gap between germline ends came to 8 bases. This CDR3 is 13 amino acids long.

This clone was recorded once. The rearrangement links TRBV7-9 to TRBJ1-1, with TRBD1 as a possible D gene (5 bases). The CDR3 length is 14 residues. Germline assignment: CDR1 SEHNR and CDR2 FQNEAQ (reference sequence). Trimming took off 5 bases at V and 1 base at J, with 11 bases between the two ends. The CDR3 loop reads CASSTGRQNTEAFF. In nucleotides, the CDR3 is TGTGCCAGCAGCACAGGACGGCAGAACACTGAAGCTTTCTTT.

The chain is built from TRBV5-1 and TRBJ1-2; 10 bases align to TRBD1. CDR1 is SGHRS, CDR2 YFSETQ, per germline. V trimming: 2 bases; J trimming: 8 bases; junction bases outside the gene matches: 9. This CDR3 has 15 amino acids. The chain's CDR3 is CASSFAWDRGGGYTF. The CDR3 DNA follows: TGCGCCAGCAGCTTTGCGTGGGACAGGGGTGGAGGCTACACCTTC.

The chain couples TRBV6-5 to TRBJ1-5; 8 positions agree with TRBD1. The CDR3 is 14 amino acids. The V and J ends lost 7 bases and 6 bases, in that order; junction bases with no gene match: 8. Germline V gene data show CDR1 as MNHEY and CDR2 as SVGAGI. DNA of the CDR3: TGTGCCAGCAAGGGACAGGCCGCTACTCAGCCCCAGCATTTT. Translating it yields CASKGQAATQPQHF.

This chain links TRBV6-4 with TRBJ2-5; 8 bases fit TRBD1. V lost 3 bases to trimming and J lost 6 bases; unmatched junction nucleotides: 9. The germline CDR1 and CDR2 sequences are MRHNA and SNTAGT. The CDR3 spans 15 residues. CDR3 bases: TGTGCCAGCAGTGAAGACGGACAGGGATTGCAGACCCAGTACTTC. It specifies CASSEDGQGLQTQYF.

The chain has TRBV10-1 and TRBJ2-7; TRBD2 matches at 9 bases. The CDR3 length is 15 residues. Germline V gene sequence: CDR1 WNHNN, CDR2 SYGVQD (reference sequence). Trimming cost V 6 bases and J 3 bases; bases outside gene matches: 9. CDR3 loop: CASSRGGGAIYEQYF. CDR3 in DNA: TGCGCCAGCAGCCGCGGCGGGGGGGCCATCTACGAGCAGTACTTC.

This sequence joins TRBV2 and TRBJ1-1; a possible D gene is TRBD1 (6 bases). Germline V gene sequence: CDR1 SNHLY, CDR2 FYNNEI. The CDR3 spans 17 residues. V gave up 6 bases and J gave up 1 base, with 21 bases separating them. Written as DNA, the CDR3 is TGTGCCAGCAGGCCTCTTCGGGCAGGGGAAGGGAACACTGAAGCTTTCTTT. It specifies CASRPLRAGEGNTEAFF.

This chain uses TRBV28 with TRBJ2-7; D may be TRBD2 (5 bases). V lost 9 bases and J 1 base, leaving 16 bases between the germline ends. This CDR3 is built from 14 residues. Germline lookup yields CDR1 MDHEN and CDR2 SYDVKM. CDR3 sequence (DNA): TGTGCCAGTTCTGGACTCCCTGCATCCTACGAGCAGTACTTC. Amino acid sequence: CASSGLPASYEQYF.

The chain links TRBV19 to TRBJ1-4, with 7 bases matching TRBD1. The germline gives CDR1 LNHDA, CDR2 SQIVND (reference sequence). Trimming cost V 4 bases and J 13 bases; bases outside gene matches: 12. The length of the CDR3 is 14 residues. CDR3 protein: CASSTDRVPVGLFF. The CDR3 region has the DNA TGTGCCAGTAGTACCGACAGGGTCCCCGTCGGACTGTTTTTT.

Only a few counts were recorded for this clone. The gene calls are TRBV28 and TRBJ1-1; 8 bases map to TRBD1. The germline V gene encodes CDR1 MDHEN and CDR2 SYDVKM. With 7 bases clipped from V and 4 bases from J, the junction kept 8 bases outside the gene matches. CDR3 size: 14 residues. The CDR3 sequence: CASTSLTGGTEAFF. The DNA of the CDR3 is TGTGCCAGCACCTCACTTACAGGGGGCACTGAAGCTTTCTTT.

The chain has TRBV2 and TRBJ2-7; 9 bases match TRBD2. CDR3 length equals 15 residues. V trimming: 6 bases; J trimming: 6 bases; junction bases outside the gene matches: 12. From germline, CDR1 is SNHLY and CDR2 FYNNEI. The CDR3 loop reads CASRIEGLAGFEQYF. The CDR3 coding sequence is TGTGCCAGCAGGATTGAGGGGCTAGCGGGGTTCGAGCAGTACTTC.